Each of the 17 T cell receptor beta chains below was sequenced from the same sample in a study of Ad26.COV2.S vaccination and SARS-CoV-2 variants. Profiled with immunoSEQ multiplex PCR; TCRdb holds only in-frame clones, not every one. This sample yields 380,000 or so clones, of which 86% are seen a single time; roughly a tenth belongs to the top ten. The treatment was: around 19 received Ad26.COV2.S at low or high dose, single or two shots; roughly five received placebo; per-sample allocation not given. Day 63 after the first injection of vaccine or placebo was the sampling time. The sample in question was peripheral blood, obtained in a trial of Ad26.COV2.S vaccine versus placebo. The receptors were gathered from a person between 18 and 65 years old who received the Ad26.COV2.S COVID-19 vaccine or a placebo.

The chain carries TRBV28 and TRBJ1-2; D might be TRBD1 (6 bases). The CDR3 length is 13 residues. V was trimmed by 6 bases and J by 6 bases, leaving 14 bases between them. CDR1 is MDHEN, CDR2 SYDVKM, per germline. CDR3 in amino acids: CASSSTGINGYTF. The CDR3 DNA reads as TGTGCCAGCAGCTCTACAGGGATTAATGGCTACACCTTC.

V gene TRBV7-9 combines with J gene TRBJ2-7; tentatively, D is TRBD1 (5 bases). CDR1 is SEHNR, CDR2 FQNEAQ, per germline (reference sequence). V lost 5 bases to trimming and J lost 2 bases, with 13 bases between them. This CDR3 region has 14 residues. This CDR3 is CASSLDVGPYEQYF. The CDR3 DNA is TGTGCCAGCAGCCTGGATGTGGGGCCCTACGAGCAGTACTTC.

The chain carries TRBV5-1 and TRBJ1-2; D is undetermined. V lost 5 bases and J lost 2, with 16 bases in between. The CDR3 is made up of 15 amino acids. The V gene's germline CDR1 is SGHRS and CDR2 YFSETQ. The CDR3 reads CASRPLYGKNYGYTF. In DNA form, the CDR3 reads TGCGCCAGCAGGCCCCTTTACGGGAAAAACTATGGCTACACCTTC.

The chain couples TRBV27 to TRBJ1-4; D not resolved. Germline assignment: CDR1 MNHEY and CDR2 SMNVEV (reference sequence). The CDR3 is made up of 15 amino acids. V was cut by 2 bases and J by 4 bases, with 11 bases left in between. DNA for the CDR3: TGTGCCAGCAGTTTACGAGGCACCCGTAATGAAAAACTGTTTTTT. It translates to CASSLRGTRNEKLFF.

The rearrangement uses TRBV5-1 and TRBJ2-1; 9 nucleotides agree with TRBD2. The CDR3 has 15 amino acids. Germline trimming cut 0 bases from V and 4 bases from J; bases unmatched to any gene: 2. Germline CDR1 and CDR2: SGHRS and YFSETQ. CDR3 coding DNA: TGCGCCAGCAGCTTGGCGACTAGCGGATACAATGAGCAGTTCTTC. Translating gives CASSLATSGYNEQFF.

The CDR3 is CASSSGTGPYEQYF. The CDR3 nucleotides are TGTGCCAGCAGCTCAGGGACAGGCCCCTACGAGCAGTACTTC. This sequence joins TRBV7-8 and TRBJ2-7, with 8 bases aligning to TRBD1. Germline values: CDR1 SGHVS, CDR2 FQNEAQ. The CDR3 covers 14 residues. Trimming cost V 4 bases and J 2 bases; bases outside gene matches: 4.

The chain has TRBV7-2 and TRBJ2-1, with 9 positions matching TRBD1. Trimming took 5 bases from V and 9 from J; bases not matched to a gene: 8. The length of the CDR3 is 14 residues. Germline CDR1 SGHTA, CDR2 FQGNSA. CDR3 loop: CASSPDRGWGEQFF. In DNA, the CDR3 is TGTGCCAGCAGCCCTGACAGGGGGTGGGGTGAGCAGTTCTTC.

This clone was seen a handful of times. V gene TRBV6-4 combines with J gene TRBJ2-6, with 13 bases lining up with TRBD2. J gave up 2 bases and V 4 bases, and 2 bases lay outside the gene matches. CDR1 MRHNA and CDR2 SNTAGT come from the germline V gene. This CDR3 spans 17 amino acids. CDR3 sequence: CASSATSGGAGANVLTF. CDR3 bases: TGTGCCAGCAGTGCTACTAGCGGGGGGGCTGGGGCCAACGTCCTGACTTTC.

The CDR3 region is CASSPDSALLYGYTF. The CDR3 DNA reads TGTGCCAGCAGCCCGGACTCCGCATTATTATATGGCTACACCTTC. V is TRBV9 and J is TRBJ1-2; D gene ambiguous. Germline lookup yields CDR1 SGDLS and CDR2 YYNGEE. V was cut by 4 bases and J by 5 bases, with 18 bases left in between. The CDR3 is made up of 15 amino acids.

The CDR3 spells CASSLERGGEQYF. As DNA, the CDR3 is TGTGCCAGCAGCTTAGAGCGCGGGGGCGAGCAGTACTTC. V and J are TRBV7-2 and TRBJ2-7; TRBD2 agrees at 7 bases. The CDR3 spans 13 residues. Trimming took 1 base from V and 6 from J; bases not matched to a gene: 3. CDR1 and CDR2 (germline): SGHTA, FQGNSA.

The chain combines TRBV19 with TRBJ2-5, with 11 bases lining up with TRBD2. This CDR3 has 14 residues. The trim removed 5 bases at V and 5 bases at J, leaving 4 bases unmatched. Germline lookup yields CDR1 LNHDA and CDR2 SQIVND (reference sequence). CDR3 region: CASSLRTSGETQYF. The CDR3 DNA is TGTGCCAGTAGTCTCCGGACTAGCGGGGAGACCCAGTACTTC.

The chain couples TRBV6-5 to TRBJ2-3; possibly TRBD1 or TRBD2 for D (5 bases each). Trimming removed 6 bases at V and 2 bases at J, with 12 bases between. This CDR3 has 14 amino acids. Germline CDR1 MNHEY, CDR2 SVGAGI. CDR3 nucleotides: TGTGCCAGCAGCCGACCCGGGGCCACAGATACGCAGTATTTT. Its translation: CASSRPGATDTQYF.

The chain recombines TRBV21-1 with TRBJ1-3. TRBV21-1 is flagged as a pseudogene. The CDR3 is 15 residues long. In DNA, the CDR3 is TGTGCCAGCAGCAAAGGGGCAGGACCTGGAAACACCATATATTTT. Translated, it gives CASSKGAGPGNTIYF.

The V gene is TRBV5-8, the J gene TRBJ2-3; D unresolved. The CDR3 totals 14 residues. V was shortened by 6 bases and J by 0 bases, with 11 bases between the two germline ends. The V gene's germline CDR1 is SGHTS and CDR2 YDEGEE. This CDR3 is CASTKGGSTDTQYF. The DNA for the CDR3 is TGTGCCAGCACTAAAGGCGGAAGCACAGATACGCAGTATTTT.

The genes are TRBV24-1 and TRBJ2-1; D not resolved. V shed 5 bases and J shed 2 bases, with 6 bases lying between them. The CDR3 sequence is 13 residues long. Germline V lookup: CDR1 KGHDR, CDR2 SFDVKD. The CDR3, as DNA: TGTGCCACCAGTGTCGATACCTACAATGAGCAGTTCTTC. Its protein is CATSVDTYNEQFF.

This clone was picked up one time. This chain connects TRBV30 to TRBJ2-4; 7 nucleotides align to TRBD1. Trimming took 5 bases from V and 7 from J; bases not matched to a gene: 2. The germline gives CDR1 GTSNPN, CDR2 SVGIG (reference sequence). This CDR3 contains 11 residues. The DNA for the CDR3 is TGTGCCTGGGACAGGGTTAACATTCAGTACTTC. This codes for CAWDRVNIQYF.

CDR3 sequence reads: CATSDPRQGNQETQYF. The CDR3 DNA sequence: TGTGCCACCAGTGACCCCCGACAGGGGAACCAAGAGACCCAGTACTTC. This sequence joins TRBV24-1 and TRBJ2-5; 8 nucleotides align to TRBD1. There are 16 residues in the CDR3. Per the germline V gene, CDR1 is KGHDR and CDR2 is SFDVKD. V lost 4 bases and J lost 0; bases outside the gene matches: 6.